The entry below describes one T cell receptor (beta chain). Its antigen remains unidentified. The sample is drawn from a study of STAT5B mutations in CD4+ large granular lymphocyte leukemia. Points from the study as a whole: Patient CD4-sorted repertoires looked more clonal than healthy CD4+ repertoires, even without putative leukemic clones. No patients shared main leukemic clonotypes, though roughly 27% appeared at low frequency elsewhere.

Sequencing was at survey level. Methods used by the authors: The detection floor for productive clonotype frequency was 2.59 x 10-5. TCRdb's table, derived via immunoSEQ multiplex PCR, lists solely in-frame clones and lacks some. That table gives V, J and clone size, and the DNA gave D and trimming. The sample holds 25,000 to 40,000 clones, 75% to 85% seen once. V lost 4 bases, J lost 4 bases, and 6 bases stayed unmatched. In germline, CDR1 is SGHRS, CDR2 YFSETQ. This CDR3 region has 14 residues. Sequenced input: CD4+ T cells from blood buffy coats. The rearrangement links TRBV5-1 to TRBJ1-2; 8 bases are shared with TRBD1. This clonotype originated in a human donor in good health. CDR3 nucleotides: TGCGCCAGCAGCCCACAGGGGGGGGCCTATGGCTACACCTTC. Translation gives CASSPQGGAYGYTF.